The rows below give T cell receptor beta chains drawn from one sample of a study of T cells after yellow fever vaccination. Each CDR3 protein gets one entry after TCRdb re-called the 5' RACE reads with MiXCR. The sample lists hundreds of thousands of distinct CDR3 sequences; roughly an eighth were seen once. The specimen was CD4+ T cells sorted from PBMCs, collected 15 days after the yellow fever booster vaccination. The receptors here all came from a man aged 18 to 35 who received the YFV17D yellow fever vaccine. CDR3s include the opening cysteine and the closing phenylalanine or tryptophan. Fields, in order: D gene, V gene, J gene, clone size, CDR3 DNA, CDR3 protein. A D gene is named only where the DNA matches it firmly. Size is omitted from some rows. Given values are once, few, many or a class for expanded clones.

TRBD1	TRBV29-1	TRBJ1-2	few	TGCAGCGTCGGACTTCGGACAGGTCCCTATGGCTACACCTTC	CSVGLRTGPYGYTF
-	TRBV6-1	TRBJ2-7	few	TGTGCCACCCCATTCGGGGTTTCGGGCGAGCAGTACTTC	CATPFGVSGEQYF
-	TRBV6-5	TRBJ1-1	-	TGTGCCAGCAGCCCCCCGGGACTCGGGGCTTTCTTT	CASSPPGLGAFF
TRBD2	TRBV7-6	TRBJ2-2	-	TGTGCCAGCAGCTCGGGACTAGCGGGACCCGCGAACACCGGGGAGCTGTTTTTT	CASSSGLAGPANTGELFF
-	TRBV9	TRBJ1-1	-	TGTGCCAGCAGCCCTCAGGTCATGGGCACTGAAGCTTTCTTT	CASSPQVMGTEAFF
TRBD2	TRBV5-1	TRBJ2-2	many	TGCGCCAGCAGCCAAGTAGCGGGGGCGAACACCGGGGAGCTGTTTTTT	CASSQVAGANTGELFF
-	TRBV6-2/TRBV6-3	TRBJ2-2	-	TGTGCCAGCAGTTCTGTCGGGGAGCTGTTTTTT	CASSSVGELFF
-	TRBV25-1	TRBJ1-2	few	TGTGCCAGCAGTGAACAGGATGGCTACACCTTC	CASSEQDGYTF
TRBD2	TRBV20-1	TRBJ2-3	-	TGCAGTGCTAGTTCTCGACTAGCGGCTAGCACAGATACGCAGTATTTT	CSASSRLAASTDTQYF
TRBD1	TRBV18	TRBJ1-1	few	TGTGCCAGCTCACTCATAAGGGACAGGACTCTGAACACTGAAGCTTTCTTT	CASSLIRDRTLNTEAFF
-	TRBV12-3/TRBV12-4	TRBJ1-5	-	TGTGCCAGCAGAAAAGGGGTTACTCAGCCCCAGCATTTT	CASRKGVTQPQHF
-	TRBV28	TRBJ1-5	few	TGTGCCAGCAGCTCATCGTCCCAGGGTCAGCCCCAGCATTTT	CASSSSSQGQPQHF
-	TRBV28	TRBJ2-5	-	TGTGCCAGCAGTTTCACGGGGGCCCAAGAGACCCAGTACTTC	CASSFTGAQETQYF
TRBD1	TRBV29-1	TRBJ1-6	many	TGCAGCGTCGCCCACGGACAGGATTCACCCCTCCACTTT	CSVAHGQDSPLHF
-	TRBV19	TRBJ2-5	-	TGTGCCAGTAGTATGTTCAGCCAAGAGACCCAGTACTTC	CASSMFSQETQYF
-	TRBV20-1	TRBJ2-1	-	TGCAGTGCTAGAGGCCTGAACAATGAGCAGTTCTTC	CSARGLNNEQFF
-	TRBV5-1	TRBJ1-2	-	TGCGCCAGCAGCTTGGATTCAACACTGTACTATGGCTACACCTTC	CASSLDSTLYYGYTF
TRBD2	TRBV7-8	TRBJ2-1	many	TGTGCCAGCAGCTTAAGGACTAGCGGGGGTGCCTCCTACAATGAGCAGTTCTTC	CASSLRTSGGASYNEQFF
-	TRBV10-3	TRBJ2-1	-	TGTGCCATCACAGCGGCCTATCACTCGGGCAATGAGCAGTTCTTC	CAITAAYHSGNEQFF
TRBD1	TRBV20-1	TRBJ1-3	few	TGCAGTGCTTGGGACAGCACTGGAAACACCATATATTTT	CSAWDSTGNTIYF
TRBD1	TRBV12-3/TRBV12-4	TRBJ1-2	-	TGTGCCAGCACACCGGGACAGGCGTACTATGGCTACACCTTC	CASTPGQAYYGYTF
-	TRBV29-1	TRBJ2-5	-	TGCAGCGTTGAAAGTTCGAGGGGAGAGACCCAGTACTTC	CSVESSRGETQYF
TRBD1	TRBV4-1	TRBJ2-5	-	TGCGCCAGCAGCCCTCAATGGAGACAGGGGGAGACCCAGTACTTC	CASSPQWRQGETQYF
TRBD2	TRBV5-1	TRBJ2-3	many	TGCGCCAGCAGCTTGAGGGCTAGCGGGGGCCGACGCACAGATACGCAGTATTTT	CASSLRASGGRRTDTQYF
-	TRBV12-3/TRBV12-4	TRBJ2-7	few	TGTGCCAGCGAACCGACAGTCTCCTACGAGCAGTACTTC	CASEPTVSYEQYF